These 26 T cell receptor beta chains were all obtained from the same sample, sequenced in a study of cytomegalovirus exposure and HLA in healthy donors. In the PCR, 60 Vbeta and 13 Jbeta primers were used. TCRdb's table, derived via immunoSEQ multiplex PCR, lists solely in-frame clones and lacks some. This sample has about 93,000 clones, with around 78% found just once. The sample comprised PBMCs. The receptors come from a young man in good health and CMV-seronegative.

V gene TRBV10-3 combines with J gene TRBJ1-5; D unresolved. V gave up 4 bases and J gave up 4 bases, with 5 bases separating them. Germline values: CDR1 ENHRY, CDR2 SYGVKD. The CDR3 extends over 12 amino acids. The CDR3 region has the DNA TGTGCCATCAGTGTTGAGAATCAGCCCCAGCATTTT. It encodes CAISVENQPQHF.

This chain joins TRBV29-1 and TRBJ1-1, with TRBD1 matching 8 bases. The V segment lost 6 bases and the J segment 0 bases; nucleotides outside the gene matches: 3. Germline lookup yields CDR1 SQVTM and CDR2 ANQGSEA. CDR3 size: 13 residues. The CDR3 loop is CSVDRGLNTEAFF. Here the CDR3 DNA reads TGCAGCGTCGACAGGGGCTTGAACACTGAAGCTTTCTTT.

The table lists this clone with a count of one. A read error may produce the germline difference seen at one junction end. The V gene is TRBV7-9, the J gene TRBJ1-1; 7 bases map to TRBD1. Germline lookup yields CDR1 SEHNR and CDR2 FQNEAQ (reference sequence). The CDR3 has 17 residues. The CDR3, as DNA: TGTGCCAGCAGCTTATCCAGGGACAGCCGAATAAACACTGAAGCCTTCTTT. Translation gives CASSLSRDSRINTEAFF.

V usage is TRBV10-3 and J usage is TRBJ1-3; D gene uncertain. The CDR3 spans 12 residues. V shed 4 bases and J shed 3 bases, with 4 bases lying between them. The V gene's germline CDR1 is ENHRY and CDR2 SYGVKD. Written as DNA, the CDR3 is TGTGCCATCAGTGGCAGTGGAAACACCATATATTTT. Encoded protein: CAISGSGNTIYF.

This clone was picked up one time. This rearrangement joins TRBV7-9 to TRBJ1-1; D is undetermined. V lost 0 bases and J lost 2, with 7 bases in between. This CDR3 comprises 14 residues. Germline CDR1 SEHNR, CDR2 FQNEAQ (reference sequence). CDR3 nucleotide sequence: TGTGCCAGCAGCTTAGCCCGTATAAACACTGAAGCTTTCTTT. It yields the protein CASSLARINTEAFF.

This sequence joins TRBV19 and TRBJ1-4; a possible D gene is TRBD1 (5 bases). CDR3 length: 13 residues. Germline CDR1 is LNHDA and CDR2 is SQIVND (reference sequence). The V and J ends lost 10 bases and 7 bases respectively, with 16 bases between them. Here the CDR3 DNA reads TGTGCCACCTCGACCCGGGGGATTGAAAAACTGTTTTTT. This codes for CATSTRGIEKLFF.

The rearrangement joins TRBV19 to TRBJ2-3; 10 positions match TRBD1. J lost 4 bases, V lost 7 bases, and 8 bases had no gene match. Germline V lookup: CDR1 LNHDA, CDR2 SQIVND (reference sequence). The CDR3 is 15 residues long. CDR3 residues: CASTSPGTGADTQYF. The CDR3 bases are TGTGCCAGTACCTCCCCCGGGACAGGGGCAGATACGCAGTATTTT.

The V and J genes are TRBV27 and TRBJ1-3, with D hard to call. Trimming pared 6 bases from V and 6 bases from J, leaving 6 bases between. Germline V gene lookup returns CDR1 MNHEY and CDR2 SMNVEV (reference sequence). The CDR3 covers 11 residues. The CDR3 sequence: CASRSLNTIYF. The CDR3 nucleotides are TGTGCCAGCAGAAGCTTAAACACCATATATTTT.

The chain carries TRBV7-2 and TRBJ1-1; D is unclear. The V and J ends lost 5 bases and 12 bases respectively, with 19 bases between them. This CDR3 contains 13 residues. Germline assignment: CDR1 SGHTA and CDR2 FQGNSA. CDR3: CASSPGVRVPPFF. The DNA for the CDR3 is TGTGCCAGCAGCCCCGGGGTAAGGGTCCCGCCTTTCTTT.

This sequence joins TRBV12-5 and TRBJ1-4; D may be TRBD1 (5 bases). The germline gives CDR1 LGHNT, CDR2 FRNRAP. This CDR3 is 15 amino acids long. Deletions cut 4 bases from V and 4 bases from J, with 13 bases between. CDR3 sequence: CASGSSGLVNEKLFF. CDR3 bases: TGTGCTAGTGGTTCGTCAGGGCTCGTTAATGAAAAACTGTTTTTT.

CDR3 amino acids: CASSPQGTPGELFF. The CDR3 nucleotides read TGCGCCAGCAGCCCACAGGGGACACCCGGGGAGCTGTTTTTT. The chain recombines TRBV10-2 with TRBJ2-2; 7 bases line up with TRBD1. The germline gives CDR1 WSHSY, CDR2 SAAADI. V lost 6 bases and J lost 6; bases outside the gene matches: 7. This CDR3 contains 14 residues.

The chain recombines TRBV4-1 with TRBJ1-5; no reliable D call. The V end was cut by 0 bases, the J end by 0 bases, with 12 bases between. The CDR3 runs 17 residues. CDR1 MGHRA and CDR2 YSYEKL come from the germline V gene. CDR3 sequence (DNA): TGCGCCAGCAGCCAAGATTCGATAGCTTATAGCAATCAGCCCCAGCATTTT. This gives the protein CASSQDSIAYSNQPQHF.

This chain links TRBV5-4 with TRBJ1-6; possibly TRBD1 for D (6 bases). The germline gives CDR1 SGHNT, CDR2 YYREEE (reference sequence). The CDR3 spans 15 residues. Trimming removed 1 base from V and 10 bases from J, with 15 bases in between. The chain's CDR3 is CASSLWGQGTSPLHF. The DNA for the CDR3 is TGTGCCAGCAGCTTGTGGGGTCAGGGGACCTCACCCCTCCACTTT. The full variable domain, with the rest looked up from reference TRBV5-4 and TRBJ1-6, is ETGVTQSPTHLIKTRGQQVTLRCSSQSGHNTVSWYQQALGQGPQFIFQYYREEENGRGNFPPRFSGLQFPNYSSELNVNALELDDSALYLCASSLWGQGTSPLHFGNGTRLTVT.

V gene TRBV6-1 combines with J gene TRBJ1-3; D gene ambiguous. The CDR3 contains 14 residues. The germline V gene encodes CDR1 MNHNS and CDR2 SASEGT. V was trimmed by 2 bases and J by 0 bases, leaving 5 bases between them. CDR3: CASSEINSGNTIYF. The DNA of the CDR3 is TGTGCCAGCAGTGAAATCAACTCTGGAAACACCATATATTTT.

J is TRBJ1-2 and V is TRBV7-2; 7 bases fit TRBD1. Trimming cost V 4 bases and J 8 bases; bases outside gene matches: 10. The CDR3 is 14 amino acids. Germline values: CDR1 SGHTA, CDR2 FQGNSA. CDR3 amino acids: CASSWGRVGGGYTF. CDR3 DNA: TGTGCCAGCAGCTGGGGGCGTGTAGGGGGCGGCTACACCTTC.

The chain recombines TRBV13 with TRBJ2-1, with 10 nucleotides matching TRBD2. The length of the CDR3 is 15 residues. V lost 4 bases, J lost 3 bases, and 3 bases stayed unmatched. Germline V gene data show CDR1 as PRHDT and CDR2 as FYEKMQ (reference sequence). The CDR3 DNA follows: TGTGCCAGCAGCTCTAGCGGGAGCGTCTACAATGAGCAGTTCTTC. Its translation: CASSSSGSVYNEQFF.

The V call is TRBV27, the J call TRBJ1-1; D may be TRBD1 (5 bases). CDR1 MNHEY and CDR2 SMNVEV come from the germline V gene (reference sequence). The CDR3 extends over 14 amino acids. Trimming pared 2 bases from V and 4 bases from J, leaving 11 bases between. CDR3 sequence: CASSLQGSFTEAFF. The CDR3 coding sequence is TGTGCCAGCAGTTTACAGGGAAGTTTCACTGAAGCTTTCTTT.

This CDR3 is CASSPVNQPQHF. The CDR3 bases are TGTGCCAGCAGCCCAGTCAATCAGCCCCAGCATTTT. The chain links TRBV7-9 to TRBJ1-5; no reliable D call. Between the trimmed V and J ends, which lost 5 bases and 3 bases, there was a span of 5 bases. This CDR3 region has 12 residues. Germline CDR1 and CDR2: SEHNR and FQNEAQ (reference sequence).

The chain recombines TRBV7-3 with TRBJ2-3; TRBD1 matches at 9 bases. The ends lost 5 bases at V and 5 bases at J; junction bases unmatched: 8. Germline V gene sequence: CDR1 SGHTA, CDR2 FQGTGA. The CDR3 has 15 amino acids. The DNA for the CDR3 is TGTGCCAGCAGCGCCAGGAGGACAGGGGTAGATACGCAGTATTTT. This sequence encodes CASSARRTGVDTQYF.

The rearrangement uses TRBV9 and TRBJ2-5; 10 bases line up with TRBD1. The CDR3 has 18 residues. Germline V CDR1 and CDR2: SGDLS, YYNGEE. The V gene end was trimmed by 4 bases and the J gene end by 0 bases; junction bases not matched to a gene: 12. This CDR3 is CASSKGTGEASYQETQYF. CDR3 coding DNA: TGTGCCAGCAGCAAGGGGACAGGGGAGGCATCGTACCAAGAGACCCAGTACTTC.

J is TRBJ1-2 and V is TRBV28, with D perhaps matching TRBD1 (5 bases). This CDR3 contains 13 residues. V was shortened by 7 bases and J by 8 bases, with 17 bases between the two germline ends. Germline V gene lookup returns CDR1 MDHEN and CDR2 SYDVKM. This CDR3 reads CASTRGNFRGYTF. The DNA of the CDR3 is TGTGCCAGCACACGGGGGAACTTTAGAGGCTACACCTTC.

The chain uses TRBV7-3 and TRBJ2-2; D unresolved. Trimming pared 1 base from V and 7 bases from J, leaving 7 bases between. Per germline, CDR1 SGHTA and CDR2 FQGTGA. The CDR3 is made up of 13 amino acids. CDR3 sequence reads: CASSLMTGGELFF. CDR3 bases: TGTGCCAGCAGCTTAATGACGGGCGGGGAGCTGTTTTTT.

The CDR3 DNA is TGCGCCAGCAGTCGGGGTTTATCAACTGAAGCTTTCTTT. Residues: CASSRGLSTEAFF. The V call is TRBV10-1, the J call TRBJ1-1; D uncertain. Trimming took 5 bases from V and 5 from J, leaving 12 bases between them. The length of the CDR3 is 13 residues. Germline V gives CDR1 WNHNN, CDR2 SYGVQD (reference sequence).

The table lists this clone with a few counts. The genes are TRBV7-9 and TRBJ1-2; TRBD1 aligns across 9 bases. The CDR3 length is 14 residues. CDR1 is SEHNR and CDR2 is FQNEAQ in the germline V gene (reference sequence). V shed 3 bases and J 3 bases; nucleotides not matched to a gene: 2. CDR3 nucleotides: TGTGCCAGCAGCTTCGGGACAGGGTACTATGGCTACACCTTC. It specifies CASSFGTGYYGYTF.

The genes are TRBV6-5 and TRBJ1-2, with a possible D match to TRBD1 (5 bases). CDR3 length: 14 amino acids. Germline lookup yields CDR1 MNHEY and CDR2 SVGAGI. V was clipped by 7 bases and J by 3 bases, with 15 bases between them. DNA of the CDR3: TGTGCCAGCAAATATCAGGGTCAAGACTATGGCTACACCTTC. Translated: CASKYQGQDYGYTF.

V is TRBV9 and J is TRBJ2-6, with 9 nucleotides matching TRBD2. J gave up 2 bases and V 0 bases, and 9 bases lay outside the gene matches. CDR1 and CDR2 from the germline V gene are SGDLS and YYNGEE. This CDR3 has 19 amino acids. The chain's CDR3 is CASSVAVPSSGTGANVLTF. The CDR3 DNA follows: TGTGCCAGCAGCGTAGCAGTGCCGTCTAGCGGGACTGGGGCCAACGTCCTGACTTTC.